This TCR beta chain emerged from a study of T cell responses to AZD1222 COVID-19 vaccine. Produced via immunoSEQ multiplex PCR; TCRdb's table is partial and in-frame only. The table has fewer than 50,000 clones, 90% seen once. The specimen comprised peripheral blood, sampled 28 days after the second AZD1222 dose. The TCR comes from an adult who received the AZD1222 COVID-19 vaccine.

CDR3 sequence reads: CASSLEGRGHHTGELFF. CDR3 DNA: TGCGCCAGCAGCTTGGAGGGCAGGGGGCATCACACCGGGGAGCTGTTTTTT. This chain connects TRBV5-1 to TRBJ2-2; TRBD1 aligns across 8 bases. The germline V gene has CDR1 SGHRS and CDR2 YFSETQ. Trimming cost V 0 bases and J 3 bases; bases outside gene matches: 7. The CDR3 consists of 17 residues.